This TCR beta chain came from a study of blood T cell repertoires in COVID-19. The junction had 10 bases not matched to a gene; V was cut back by 2 bases and J by 6 bases. The CDR3 is made up of 16 amino acids. CDR1 is SGDLS and CDR2 is YYNGEE in the germline V gene. The method was immunoSEQ multiplex PCR; TCRdb's version includes in-frame clones alone and lacks a portion of them. The table has roughly 300,000 clones, about 83% seen once. This clone has only one observation. This chain connects TRBV9 to TRBJ2-1, with 8 nucleotides matching TRBD2. Source material: peripheral blood. The source of this sequence is a woman aged 50 to 65 who had recovered from COVID-19. CDR3 nucleotides: TGTGCCAGCAGCGTCATGGGGCGGGGGGCGCCCAATGAGCAGTTCTTC. Protein: CASSVMGRGAPNEQFF.